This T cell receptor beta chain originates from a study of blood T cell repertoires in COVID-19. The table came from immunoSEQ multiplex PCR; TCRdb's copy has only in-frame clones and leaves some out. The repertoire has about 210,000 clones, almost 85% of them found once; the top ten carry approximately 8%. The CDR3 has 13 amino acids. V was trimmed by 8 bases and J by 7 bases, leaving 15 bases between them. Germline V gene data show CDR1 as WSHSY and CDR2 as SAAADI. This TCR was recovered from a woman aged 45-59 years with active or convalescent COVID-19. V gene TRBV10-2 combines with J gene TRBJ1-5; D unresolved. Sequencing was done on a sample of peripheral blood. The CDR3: CASSGGLGQPQHF. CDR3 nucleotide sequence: TGCGCCAGCTCTGGCGGGTTGGGGCAGCCCCAGCATTTT.